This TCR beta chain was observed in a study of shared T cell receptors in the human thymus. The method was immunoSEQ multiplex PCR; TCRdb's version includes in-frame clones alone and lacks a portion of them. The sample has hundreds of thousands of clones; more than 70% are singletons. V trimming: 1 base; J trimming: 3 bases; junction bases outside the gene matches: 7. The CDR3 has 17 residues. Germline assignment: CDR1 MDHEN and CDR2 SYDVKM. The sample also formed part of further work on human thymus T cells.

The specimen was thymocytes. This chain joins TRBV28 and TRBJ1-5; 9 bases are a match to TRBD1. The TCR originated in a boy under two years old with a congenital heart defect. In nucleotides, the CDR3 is TGTGCCAGCAGTTTATCCCCGACAGGGGGTGCCAATCAGCCCCAGCATTTT. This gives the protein CASSLSPTGGANQPQHF.